These T cell receptor beta chains were read from a single sample in a study of blood T cell repertoires in COVID-19. TCRdb's table, derived via immunoSEQ multiplex PCR, lists solely in-frame clones and lacks some. The sample shows 30,000 to 40,000 clones, approximately 90% of them seen only once. The sample comprised peripheral blood. The receptors stem from a human donor in a cohort sampled during active COVID-19. CDR3s include the opening cysteine and the closing phenylalanine or tryptophan. The D gene is left open where the match is weak. Some rows mark clone size as missing; the rest say once, few, many or name a class of expanded clone.

CDR3 DNA: TGTGCCAGCAGTTACTCGTCTAGCGGGAGGTTCGAGACCCAGTACTTC; CDR3 protein: CASSYSSSGRFETQYF; J gene: TRBJ2-5; V gene: TRBV6-2/TRBV6-3; clone size: once; D gene: TRBD2
CDR3 DNA: TGTGCCAGCAGTTTGCTAGCGGGAGTGGGATTCTTC; CDR3 protein: CASSLLAGVGFF; J gene: TRBJ2-1; V gene: TRBV12-3/TRBV12-4; clone size: -; D gene: TRBD2
CDR3 DNA: TGTGCCAGCAGCTTAGGGGGGGGGCCCACTGAAGCTTTCTTT; CDR3 protein: CASSLGGGPTEAFF; J gene: TRBJ1-1; V gene: TRBV7-2; clone size: once; D gene: -
CDR3 DNA: TGTGCCTGGAGTTGGCAGTCTAGCACAGATACGCAGTATTTT; CDR3 protein: CAWSWQSSTDTQYF; J gene: TRBJ2-3; V gene: TRBV30; clone size: -; D gene: -
CDR3 DNA: TGTGCCAGCAGCTTAGGGGGAGGGAACACTGAAGCTTTCTTT; CDR3 protein: CASSLGGGNTEAFF; J gene: TRBJ1-1; V gene: TRBV7-2; clone size: -; D gene: -
CDR3 DNA: TGTGCCAGCAGCTTACTAGCGGGGCCCTACGAGCAGTACTTC; CDR3 protein: CASSLLAGPYEQYF; J gene: TRBJ2-7; V gene: TRBV7-6; clone size: once; D gene: TRBD2
CDR3 DNA: TGCGCCAGCAGCGCGGGACAGGGTGATCCCTACGAGCAGTACTTC; CDR3 protein: CASSAGQGDPYEQYF; J gene: TRBJ2-7; V gene: TRBV5-1; clone size: once; D gene: TRBD1
CDR3 DNA: TGTGCCAGCAGCCCCAATGCCGGGACTATGGGTGAGCAGTACTTC; CDR3 protein: CASSPNAGTMGEQYF; J gene: TRBJ2-7; V gene: TRBV9; clone size: -; D gene: TRBD2
CDR3 DNA: TGTGCCAGCTCCTCCAGTAGCCCGGATGAGCAGTTCTTC; CDR3 protein: CASSSSSPDEQFF; J gene: TRBJ2-1; V gene: TRBV18; clone size: once; D gene: -
CDR3 DNA: TGTGCCAGCAGCCCGCCAGGGGGTTCCAGCAATGAGCAGTTCTTC; CDR3 protein: CASSPPGGSSNEQFF; J gene: TRBJ2-1; V gene: TRBV7-9; clone size: -; D gene: TRBD1
CDR3 DNA: TGTGCCTGGAACGTAGGGGGACACACTGAAGCTTTCTTT; CDR3 protein: CAWNVGGHTEAFF; J gene: TRBJ1-1; V gene: TRBV30; clone size: few; D gene: -
CDR3 DNA: TGTGCCAGCAGTTCCGCCCAGGGCTCTGGGGCCAACGTCCTGACTTTC; CDR3 protein: CASSSAQGSGANVLTF; J gene: TRBJ2-6; V gene: TRBV27; clone size: -; D gene: -
CDR3 DNA: TGTGCCAGCAGCTTCGACAGGGGGAGTGTCAATGAGCAGTTCTTC; CDR3 protein: CASSFDRGSVNEQFF; J gene: TRBJ2-1; V gene: TRBV7-3; clone size: -; D gene: TRBD1
CDR3 DNA: TGCGCCAGCAGCTTGGACGCAGGCTACACTGAAGCTTTCTTT; CDR3 protein: CASSLDAGYTEAFF; J gene: TRBJ1-1; V gene: TRBV5-1; clone size: -; D gene: -
CDR3 DNA: TGTGCCTGGAGTGTCCTACTCGGACAGGGGGCGAGGGAGACCCAGTACTTC; CDR3 protein: CAWSVLLGQGARETQYF; J gene: TRBJ2-5; V gene: TRBV30; clone size: -; D gene: TRBD1
CDR3 DNA: TGTGCCAGCAGACCCCAAGACAGGGGTGGGAACACTGAAGCTTTCTTT; CDR3 protein: CASRPQDRGGNTEAFF; J gene: TRBJ1-1; V gene: TRBV7-2; clone size: -; D gene: TRBD1
CDR3 DNA: TGTGCCAGCTCCTGGGACAGGGTGAATTCACCCCTCCACTTT; CDR3 protein: CASSWDRVNSPLHF; J gene: TRBJ1-6; V gene: TRBV18; clone size: -; D gene: TRBD1
CDR3 DNA: TGTGCCAGCAGCCAGGGGTTGGGTGGCTACACCTTC; CDR3 protein: CASSQGLGGYTF; J gene: TRBJ1-2; V gene: TRBV6-5; clone size: -; D gene: -
CDR3 DNA: TGTGCCAGCAGCCCGCCAGCTAGCGGGAGGAACAATGAGCAGTTCTTC; CDR3 protein: CASSPPASGRNNEQFF; J gene: TRBJ2-1; V gene: TRBV7-6; clone size: few; D gene: TRBD2